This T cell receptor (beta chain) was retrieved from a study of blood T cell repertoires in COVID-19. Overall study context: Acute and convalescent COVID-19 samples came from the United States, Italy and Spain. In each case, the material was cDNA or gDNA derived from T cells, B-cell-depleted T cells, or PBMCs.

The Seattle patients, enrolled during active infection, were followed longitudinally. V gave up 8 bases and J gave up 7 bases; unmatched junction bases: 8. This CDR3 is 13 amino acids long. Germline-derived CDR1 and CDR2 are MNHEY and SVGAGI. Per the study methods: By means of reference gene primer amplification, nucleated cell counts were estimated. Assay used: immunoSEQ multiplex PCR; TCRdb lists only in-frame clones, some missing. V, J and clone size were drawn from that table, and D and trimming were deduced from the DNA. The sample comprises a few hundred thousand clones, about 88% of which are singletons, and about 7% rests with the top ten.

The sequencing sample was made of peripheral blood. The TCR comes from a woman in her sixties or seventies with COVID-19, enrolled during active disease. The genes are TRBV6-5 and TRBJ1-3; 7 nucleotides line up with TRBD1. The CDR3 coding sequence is TGTGCCAGCTCTGACAGGGATGTTAACACCATATATTTT. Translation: CASSDRDVNTIYF.